Presented here are 30 T cell receptor beta chains from one specimen sequenced in a study of blood T cell repertoires in COVID-19 (dated by TCRdb to about 2020). The library was produced with the immunoSEQ multiplex PCR assay. Sourced from immuneACCESS, this table was stored by TCRdb with only in-frame sequences that have V and J called. A share of the clones is absent; for the studies checked, an unresolved V gene accounts for under half, and the remainder has no known explanation. In this sample the table shows 150,000 to 200,000 clones, around four fifths of which occur a single time. The ten largest clonotypes hold about 3% of the sample. The sample comprised peripheral blood. All receptors derive from a man aged 65 to 85 with acute or convalescent COVID-19.

This clone was picked up a small number of times. This chain joins TRBV3-1 (or the pseudogene TRBV3-2) and TRBJ2-5; the match to TRBD2 covers 9 bases. Trimming at V came to 1 base and at J to 0 bases, leaving 3 bases not matched to a gene. The CDR3 covers 16 residues. Germline CDR1 reads LGHDT; CDR2 reads YNNKEL (reference sequence). This chain's CDR3 is CASSQASGRYQETQYF. The DNA of the CDR3 is TGTGCCAGCAGCCAAGCCAGCGGGAGGTACCAAGAGACCCAGTACTTC.

The chain couples TRBV13 to TRBJ2-3, with 8 bases aligning to TRBD2. This CDR3 comprises 18 residues. Per the germline V gene, CDR1 is PRHDT and CDR2 is FYEKMQ (reference sequence). V was pared by 1 base and J by 1 base, with 10 bases of the junction left unmatched. The CDR3 DNA reads as TGTGCCAGCAGCTTAGAGGGGAAGAGTAGCGGGGGCACAGATACGCAGTATTTT. Amino acids: CASSLEGKSSGGTDTQYF.

The CDR3 region is CASTDKWEDTEAFF. The CDR3 coding sequence is TGTGCCAGTACCGACAAATGGGAGGACACTGAAGCTTTCTTT. J is TRBJ1-1 and V is TRBV19; D ambiguous. The germline CDR1 and CDR2 sequences are LNHDA and SQIVND (reference sequence). The V end lost 7 bases, the J end lost 3 bases, and 15 bases lay between the germline ends. CDR3 size: 14 residues.

This clone was counted a few times. The V gene is TRBV3-1 (or the pseudogene TRBV3-2), the J gene TRBJ1-5, with a weak D call TRBD1 (5 bases). Trimming took off 4 bases at V and 4 bases at J, with 8 bases between the two ends. This CDR3 has 13 residues. Germline values: CDR1 LGHDT, CDR2 YNNKEL (reference sequence). The chain's CDR3 is CASSPRDNQPQHF. The CDR3 DNA reads as TGTGCCAGCAGCCCCAGGGATAATCAGCCCCAGCATTTT.

This clone was counted a single time. J is TRBJ1-5 and V is TRBV19, with D perhaps matching TRBD1 (5 bases). Germline V CDR1 and CDR2: LNHDA, SQIVND (reference sequence). V gave up 6 bases and J gave up 0 bases, with 12 bases separating them. This CDR3 is 15 amino acids long. The CDR3 loop is CASRARGNSNQPQHF. The CDR3 DNA is TGTGCCAGTAGGGCGCGGGGGAATAGCAATCAGCCCCAGCATTTT.

This sequence joins TRBV4-1 and TRBJ2-7; 7 nucleotides agree with TRBD2. The V gene end was trimmed by 1 base and the J gene end by 1 base; junction bases not matched to a gene: 4. Germline lookup yields CDR1 MGHRA and CDR2 YSYEKL. This CDR3 is built from 15 residues. CDR3 sequence (DNA): TGCGCCAGCAGCCAAGTAGTGGGGGGGTCCTACGAGCAGTACTTC. Protein product: CASSQVVGGSYEQYF.

The chain carries TRBV15 and TRBJ2-7; TRBD1 agrees at 8 bases. Germline assignment: CDR1 LNHNV and CDR2 YYDKDF (reference sequence). The CDR3 is 14 amino acids. Trimming cost V 6 bases and J 0 bases; bases outside gene matches: 4. CDR3 residues: CATRAGGSSYEQYF. DNA of the CDR3: TGTGCCACCAGAGCAGGGGGCAGCTCCTACGAGCAGTACTTC.

The chain has TRBV28 and TRBJ2-7; 13 bases line up with TRBD2. From germline, CDR1 is MDHEN and CDR2 SYDVKM. The CDR3 length is 16 residues. After removal of 5 bases from V and 4 bases from J, the junction contained 8 bases not matched to a gene. The CDR3 sequence: CASSRDGLAGEYEQYF. The CDR3 bases are TGTGCCAGCAGTCGGGACGGACTAGCGGGAGAATACGAGCAGTACTTC.

This CDR3 is CASTSVAGYTDTQYF. DNA for the CDR3: TGTGCCAGCACCTCAGTTGCAGGTTACACAGATACGCAGTATTTT. The chain couples TRBV6-5 to TRBJ2-3; D is ambiguous. CDR3 length: 15 residues. Germline CDR1 and CDR2: MNHEY and SVGAGI. The V end was cut by 7 bases, the J end by 2 bases, with 16 bases between.

This clone was picked up one time. The J gene is TRBJ2-7, the V gene TRBV6-1; D is ambiguous. CDR1 MNHNS and CDR2 SASEGT come from the germline V gene. The CDR3 extends over 15 amino acids. V lost 1 base to trimming and J lost 5 bases, with 15 bases between them. The CDR3 bases are TGTGCCAGCAGTGAAGAAACGGTGGTTTCCCACGAGCAGTACTTC. Its translation: CASSEETVVSHEQYF.

The chain uses TRBV9 and TRBJ2-1; TRBD1 agrees at 7 bases. This CDR3 has 14 residues. V shed 2 bases, J shed 6 bases, and the junction held 5 bases outside the gene matches. From germline, CDR1 is SGDLS and CDR2 YYNGEE. The CDR3 spells CASSVSGGFNEQFF. CDR3 sequence (DNA): TGTGCCAGCAGCGTTTCAGGGGGTTTCAATGAGCAGTTCTTC.

The rearrangement joins TRBV6-1 to TRBJ1-1; tentative D call: TRBD1 (5 bases). This CDR3 comprises 13 residues. V gave up 1 base and J gave up 11 bases, with 14 bases separating them. Per germline, CDR1 MNHNS and CDR2 SASEGT. The CDR3 DNA reads as TGTGCCAGCAGTGAAGTTGGAACAGGCCGGGCTTTCTTT. It specifies CASSEVGTGRAFF.

The J gene is TRBJ2-1, the V gene TRBV10-3; D may be TRBD2 (7 bases). The CDR3 length is 15 residues. CDR1 is ENHRY, CDR2 SYGVKD, per germline. Deletions cut 6 bases from V and 6 bases from J, with 18 bases between. The CDR3 DNA is TGTGCCATCAGAGCTAAGAGCGGGACAATCAATGAGCAGTTCTTC. Its protein product is CAIRAKSGTINEQFF.

The genes are TRBV19 and TRBJ1-1; TRBD1 matches 7 bases. After removal of 6 bases from V and 6 bases from J, the junction contained 13 bases not matched to a gene. The CDR3 consists of 15 residues. Germline assignment: CDR1 LNHDA and CDR2 SQIVND (reference sequence). CDR3 DNA: TGTGCCAGTAGCTTGGGAAGACAGGGAGCCGCTGAAGCTTTCTTT. It is translated as CASSLGRQGAAEAFF.

The chain is built from TRBV6-4 and TRBJ1-4; 9 bases match TRBD1. Trimming cost V 5 bases and J 8 bases; bases outside gene matches: 3. The germline gives CDR1 MRHNA, CDR2 SNTAGT. This CDR3 has 13 residues. Here the CDR3 reads CASSLDRGEKLFF. The CDR3 bases are TGTGCCAGCAGTTTGGACAGGGGCGAAAAACTGTTTTTT.

The J gene is TRBJ1-2, the V gene TRBV13; 7 bases map to TRBD1. J gave up 8 bases and V 5 bases, and 11 bases lay outside the gene matches. The CDR3 is made up of 14 amino acids. CDR1 and CDR2 from the germline V gene are PRHDT and FYEKMQ (reference sequence). CDR3 coding DNA: TGTGCCAGCAGCGTAAGACAGGGTGAAGGAGGCTACACCTTC. Translating it yields CASSVRQGEGGYTF.

The V call is TRBV6-2 or TRBV6-3, the J call TRBJ2-5; no clear D gene. Germline V gene sequence: CDR1 MNHEY, CDR2 SVGEGT. Trimming removed 5 bases from V and 0 bases from J, with 4 bases in between. There are 12 residues in the CDR3. CDR3 loop: CASSTDQETQYF. The CDR3 region has the DNA TGTGCCAGCAGTACGGACCAAGAGACCCAGTACTTC.

The table lists this clone with a count of one. The chain carries TRBV5-1 and TRBJ2-1; 14 positions agree with TRBD2. CDR3 length: 16 residues. Trimming at V came to 4 bases and at J to 9 bases, leaving 9 bases not matched to a gene. Germline V CDR1 and CDR2: SGHRS, YFSETQ. CDR3 sequence reads: CASSTGTSGSVVEQFF. CDR3 in DNA: TGCGCCAGCAGCACCGGGACTAGCGGGAGTGTTGTTGAGCAGTTCTTC.

The J gene is TRBJ2-7, the V gene TRBV6-6, with 12 bases lining up with TRBD1. J was trimmed by 4 bases and V by 6 bases; bases with no gene match: 7. CDR3 size: 15 residues. The germline V gene has CDR1 MNHNY and CDR2 SVGAGI (reference sequence). The CDR3 nucleotides read TGTGCCAGCAGCCAGGGACAGGGGGCCGGGTACGAGCAGTACTTC. Translating gives CASSQGQGAGYEQYF.

The genes are TRBV28 and TRBJ1-6, with D perhaps TRBD1 (6 bases). V was cut by 6 bases and J by 7 bases, with 13 bases left in between. In germline, CDR1 is MDHEN, CDR2 SYDVKM. The CDR3 has 14 amino acids. The CDR3 spells CASSPTGYNSPLHF. CDR3 DNA sequence: TGTGCCAGCAGCCCTACAGGGTACAATTCACCCCTCCACTTT.

The chain uses TRBV9 and TRBJ2-5; 10 nucleotides agree with TRBD2. The CDR3 covers 17 residues. V shed 0 bases and J 1 base; nucleotides not matched to a gene: 6. CDR1 is SGDLS, CDR2 YYNGEE, per germline. Here the CDR3 DNA reads TGTGCCAGCAGCGTAGGGGTTAGCGGGAGGACCCAAGAGACCCAGTACTTC. The encoded protein is CASSVGVSGRTQETQYF.

The chain links TRBV11-2 to TRBJ1-6, with D unclear. This CDR3 comprises 15 residues. The V end lost 6 bases, the J end lost 8 bases, and 17 bases lay between the germline ends. Germline values: CDR1 SGHAT, CDR2 FQNNGV. CDR3 DNA sequence: TGTGCCAGCAGAGAACCCCATGCGTACCATTCACCCCTCCACTTT. This codes for CASREPHAYHSPLHF.

This rearrangement joins TRBV6-2 or TRBV6-3 to TRBJ1-6; possible D gene TRBD1, 5 bases. The CDR3 consists of 14 residues. In germline, CDR1 is MNHEY, CDR2 SVGEGT. Trimming cost V 0 bases and J 13 bases, with 13 bases left between them. DNA of the CDR3: TGTGCCAGCAGTTACTCCGGGACTACTGGTCCCCTCCACTTT. Translating gives CASSYSGTTGPLHF.

This clone has only one observation. The rearrangement uses TRBV3-1 (or the pseudogene TRBV3-2) and TRBJ2-7; unclear D gene. Trimming removed 0 bases at V and 4 bases at J, with 10 bases between. This CDR3 is built from 14 residues. CDR1 and CDR2 (germline): LGHDT, YNNKEL (reference sequence). CDR3 sequence: CASSQDRRPYEQYF. The CDR3 DNA sequence: TGTGCCAGCAGCCAAGACCGGCGGCCATACGAGCAGTACTTC.

This chain joins TRBV19 and TRBJ2-7; 13 bases match TRBD2. The germline gives CDR1 LNHDA, CDR2 SQIVND (reference sequence). The CDR3 runs 14 residues. V lost 8 bases to trimming and J lost 3 bases; unmatched junction nucleotides: 4. In DNA, the CDR3 is TGTGCCAGTCGGAGACTAGCGGGGGGCTACGAGCAGTACTTC. Protein product: CASRRLAGGYEQYF.

The V call is TRBV5-4, the J call TRBJ2-7; 9 positions agree with TRBD1. V shed 6 bases and J 7 bases; nucleotides not matched to a gene: 8. Germline V CDR1 and CDR2: SGHNT, YYREEE (reference sequence). There are 13 residues in the CDR3. The CDR3 nucleotides read TGTGCCAGCAACGTACAGGGGGCAGGGGAGCAGTACTTC. Its protein is CASNVQGAGEQYF. Based on the CDR3 plus reference TRBV5-4 and TRBJ2-7, the full variable domain is ETGVTQSPTHLIKTRGQQVTLRCSSQSGHNTVSWYQQALGQGPQFIFQYYREEENGRGNFPPRFSGLQFPNYSSELNVNALELDDSALYLCASNVQGAGEQYFGPGTRLTVT.

The chain carries TRBV9 and TRBJ2-7, with 14 bases lining up with TRBD2. In germline, CDR1 is SGDLS, CDR2 YYNGEE. Unmatched junction bases numbered 6, after V lost 4 bases and J lost 3 bases. The CDR3 is made up of 16 amino acids. The CDR3 DNA reads as TGTGCCAGCAGCAGGGGACTAGCGGGAGTCGGCTACGAGCAGTACTTC. Residues: CASSRGLAGVGYEQYF.

The chain carries TRBV7-8 and TRBJ1-5; D not resolved. The CDR3 covers 15 residues. Germline CDR1 reads SGHVS; CDR2 reads FQNEAQ. V was pared by 5 bases and J by 0 bases, with 11 bases between. For the CDR3, the DNA is TGTGCCAGCAGCCCCACAGTACATAGCAATCAGCCCCAGCATTTT. This encodes CASSPTVHSNQPQHF.

The gene calls are TRBV7-9 and TRBJ2-7; 9 bases align to TRBD1. Trimming removed 2 bases from V and 6 bases from J; junction bases left unmatched: 14. Germline lookup yields CDR1 SEHNR and CDR2 FQNEAQ (reference sequence). The CDR3 is 17 residues long. CDR3 loop: CASSLKGARDRASEQYF. In DNA, the CDR3 is TGTGCCAGCAGCTTAAAAGGAGCCCGGGACAGGGCTTCCGAGCAGTACTTC.

The chain employs TRBV10-1 and TRBJ2-7; D perhaps matches TRBD1 (5 bases). Between the trimmed V and J ends, which lost 7 bases and 0 bases, there was a span of 10 bases. There are 13 residues in the CDR3. In germline, CDR1 is WNHNN, CDR2 SYGVQD (reference sequence). DNA of the CDR3: TGCGCCAGCATGGTCAGGGCCTCCTACGAGCAGTACTTC. Protein sequence: CASMVRASYEQYF.